Below, 3 T cell receptor beta chains from the same sample are listed, as sequenced in a study of regulatory T cells in long-lasting Graves disease. The time point: newly diagnosed GD, antithyroid drugs for less than 3 months. Preparation of the TCR library used RNA extracted from PBMCs. Arm-PCR of CDR3 regions with iRepertoire HTBI primers generated TCR beta libraries. TCRdb re-analysed the multiplex PCR reads in MiXCR, keeping a single row per CDR3 protein. The table lists approximately 230,000 distinct CDR3 sequences, around 19% of them singletons, with over 20% in the top ten. Specimen: peripheral blood mononuclear cells (PBMCs), collected at new diagnosis, from a patient treated with antithyroid drugs. These receptors originate from a female donor with Graves disease.

This clonotype showed up many times. As DNA, the CDR3 is TGTGCCAGCAGTTACGGACAGGACCAAGGGGAGACCCAGTACTTC. Translation: CASSYGQDQGETQYF. The V call is TRBV6-5, the J call TRBJ2-5; 7 positions agree with TRBD1. The CDR3 covers 15 residues. CDR1 and CDR2 from the germline V gene are MNHEY and SVGAGI. Unmatched junction bases numbered 8, after V lost 2 bases and J lost 5 bases.

This clonotype was recorded at least ten times. The rearrangement links TRBV7-2 to TRBJ2-3, with D uncertain. Trimming removed 3 bases from V and 4 bases from J, with 5 bases in between. Germline V gene lookup returns CDR1 SGHTA and CDR2 FQGNSA. The CDR3 sequence is 12 residues long. DNA for the CDR3: TGTGCCAGCAGCTTTAGCCCAGATACGCAGTATTTT. As protein: CASSFSPDTQYF.

As for this clonotype: Sequence at one end of the junction differs from germline and may be a read error. This chain joins TRBV7-2 and TRBJ2-3; D is tentatively TRBD1 or TRBD2 (5 bases each). The germline gives CDR1 SGHTA, CDR2 FQGNSA. The CDR3 spans 18 residues. This CDR3 reads CASSLGSLGGASTHTQYF. In DNA form, the CDR3 reads TGTGCCAGCAGCTTAGGCAGCCTCGGTGGGGCTAGCACACATACGCAGTATTTT.